The 28 T cell receptor beta chains presented below share a single source sample, sequenced in a study of blood T cell repertoires in COVID-19. Repertoires were generated with immunoSEQ multiplex PCR, while TCRdb's copy carries only in-frame clones and drops some. This sample has about 59,000 clones; 81% occur once, and the top ten carry 25% to 35%. Specimen: peripheral blood. The receptor source for this set is a woman aged 80 or older with active or convalescent COVID-19.

The CDR3 spells CASGRTGLNQPQHF. The DNA of the CDR3 is TGCGCCAGCGGACGGACAGGGCTAAATCAGCCCCAGCATTTT. The J gene is TRBJ1-5, the V gene TRBV4-1, with 8 bases lining up with TRBD1. With V trimmed by 8 bases and J by 4 bases, 7 bases remained unmatched. This CDR3 comprises 14 residues. Germline V gene sequence: CDR1 MGHRA, CDR2 YSYEKL.

A note on this clone: The junction does not match germline at one end; this may be a read error. J is TRBJ2-1 and V is TRBV7-7; D might be TRBD2 (6 bases). This CDR3 has 14 residues. The germline V gene encodes CDR1 SSHAT and CDR2 FNYEAQ (reference sequence). In DNA, the CDR3 is TGTGCTAGCAGCTTAGCGGCCGAATACAATGAGCAGTTCTTC. Its protein is CASSLAAEYNEQFF.

The V call is TRBV19, the J call TRBJ1-2, with 11 bases identical to TRBD1. Germline loops: CDR1 LNHDA, CDR2 SQIVND (reference sequence). The CDR3 has 14 residues. V lost 7 bases, J lost 7 bases, and 8 bases stayed unmatched. CDR3 residues: CASIGDRGFSGYTF. In DNA, the CDR3 is TGTGCCAGTATCGGGGACAGGGGGTTTAGTGGCTACACCTTC.

This CDR3 reads CASSDRGPYEQYF. CDR3 nucleotides: TGTGCCAGCAGCGACAGGGGGCCCTACGAGCAGTACTTC. The chain recombines TRBV6-5 with TRBJ2-7; the match to TRBD1 covers 10 bases. The CDR3 consists of 13 residues. With 6 bases clipped from V and 2 bases from J, the junction kept 1 base outside the gene matches. Germline CDR1 reads MNHEY; CDR2 reads SVGAGI.

This chain uses TRBV27 with TRBJ2-2; D gene uncertain. CDR1 MNHEY and CDR2 SMNVEV come from the germline V gene (reference sequence). The CDR3 has 14 amino acids. V dropped 5 bases and J dropped 2 bases, with 9 bases sitting between them. The CDR3 nucleotides read TGTGCCAGCAGTACGTGGCAAAACACCGGGGAGCTGTTTTTT. Translating it yields CASSTWQNTGELFF.

The chain is built from TRBV3-1 (or the pseudogene TRBV3-2) and TRBJ2-5; D is possibly TRBD2 (6 bases). The germline V and J ends were trimmed by 4 bases and 1 base, with 7 bases remaining between them. The germline V gene encodes CDR1 LGHDT and CDR2 YNNKEL (reference sequence). The CDR3 is made up of 13 amino acids. CDR3 sequence: CASSRGTQETQYF. The CDR3 DNA reads as TGTGCCAGCAGCCGCGGGACCCAAGAGACCCAGTACTTC.

The V call is TRBV19, the J call TRBJ2-7, with 8 bases fitting TRBD1. V was clipped by 4 bases and J by 4 bases; unmatched bases: 3. This CDR3 contains 13 residues. Germline CDR1 reads LNHDA; CDR2 reads SQIVND (reference sequence). This CDR3 reads CASSRQGRYEQYF. CDR3 sequence (DNA): TGTGCCAGTAGTAGACAGGGGCGGTACGAGCAGTACTTC.

The chain uses TRBV18 and TRBJ2-2, with 8 bases identical to TRBD2. Unmatched junction bases numbered 19, after V lost 0 bases and J lost 4 bases. Per the germline V gene, CDR1 is KGHSH and CDR2 is LQKENI. This CDR3 contains 21 residues. CDR3 DNA: TGTGCCAGCTCACCACCATCCTCGGGGGGGGCCAGTATATCCCGCACCGGGGAGCTGTTTTTT. Its translation is CASSPPSSGGASISRTGELFF.

The DNA of the CDR3 is TGTGCCAGCAGCTTGCAGGCCGCCAATCAGCCCCAGCATTTT. Translation gives CASSLQAANQPQHF. This chain connects TRBV7-8 to TRBJ1-5, with D unclear. This CDR3 is built from 14 residues. V was pared by 3 bases and J by 3 bases, with 9 bases between. Germline V gene lookup returns CDR1 SGHVS and CDR2 FQNEAQ.

The V call is TRBV5-8, the J call TRBJ1-6; 8 bases align to TRBD1. CDR1 SGHTS and CDR2 YDEGEE come from the germline V gene. The V gene end was trimmed by 1 base and the J gene end by 5 bases; junction bases not matched to a gene: 2. This CDR3 spans 15 amino acids. CDR3 residues: CASSLWDRNNSPLHF. The CDR3 nucleotides are TGTGCCAGCAGCTTGTGGGACAGGAATAATTCACCCCTCCACTTT.

The chain has TRBV3-1 (or the pseudogene TRBV3-2) and TRBJ1-2; 9 positions match TRBD1. The CDR3 length is 14 residues. V shed 2 bases, J shed 6 bases, and the junction held 4 bases outside the gene matches. Germline V gives CDR1 LGHDT, CDR2 YNNKEL (reference sequence). Here the CDR3 reads CASSQRTGENGYTF. The CDR3 region has the DNA TGTGCCAGCAGCCAACGGACAGGGGAGAATGGCTACACCTTC.

This chain uses TRBV6-2 or TRBV6-3 with TRBJ1-6; 10 bases agree with TRBD1. CDR3 length: 17 amino acids. CDR1 MNHEY and CDR2 SVGEGT come from the germline V gene. V shed 6 bases and J 7 bases; nucleotides not matched to a gene: 12. The DNA of the CDR3 is TGTGCCAGCAGCCGCCGGGACAGGGGATGGGGGAATTCACCCCTCCACTTT. Translation gives CASSRRDRGWGNSPLHF.

This chain joins TRBV7-2 and TRBJ1-2, with TRBD1 as a possible D gene (6 bases). Germline-derived CDR1 and CDR2 are SGHTA and FQGNSA. V lost 1 base and J 5 bases, leaving 11 bases between the germline ends. The CDR3 consists of 14 residues. Here the CDR3 reads CASSLDRVRYGYTF. The CDR3 DNA sequence: TGTGCCAGCAGCTTAGACAGGGTCCGTTATGGCTACACCTTC. Based on the CDR3 plus reference TRBV7-2 and TRBJ1-2, the full variable domain is GAGVSQSPSNKVTEKGKDVELRCDPISGHTALYWYRQSLGQGLEFLIYFQGNSAPDKSGLPSDRFSAERTGGSVSTLTIQRTQQEDSAVYLCASSLDRVRYGYTFGSGTRLTVV.

The rearrangement links TRBV2 to TRBJ1-1; D perhaps matches TRBD1 (5 bases). This CDR3 is 16 amino acids long. Germline V lookup: CDR1 SNHLY, CDR2 FYNNEI. V was pared by 5 bases and J by 0 bases, with 16 bases between. The CDR3 region is CASSKSGGIMNTEAFF. The DNA for the CDR3 is TGTGCCAGCAGTAAATCGGGGGGAATAATGAACACTGAAGCTTTCTTT.

The chain combines TRBV27 with TRBJ2-7; D might be TRBD1 (5 bases). The CDR3 runs to 13 residues. CDR1 and CDR2 from the germline V gene are MNHEY and SMNVEV (reference sequence). Trimming took 5 bases from V and 4 from J, leaving 12 bases between them. The CDR3 sequence: CASSLITGYEQYF. The CDR3 DNA sequence: TGTGCCAGCAGTCTAATAACAGGTTACGAGCAGTACTTC.

The rearrangement uses TRBV5-1 and TRBJ2-2, with 8 bases fitting TRBD1. Germline-derived CDR1 and CDR2 are SGHRS and YFSETQ. This CDR3 has 16 amino acids. V was clipped by 1 base and J by 0 bases; unmatched bases: 2. In nucleotides, the CDR3 is TGCGCCAGCAGCTTGTTGGGACAGGCGAACACCGGGGAGCTGTTTTTT. Its translation is CASSLLGQANTGELFF.

This chain links TRBV4-2 with TRBJ2-5; 10 positions match TRBD2. CDR1 and CDR2 (germline): LGHNA, YNFKEQ. With V trimmed by 1 base and J by 4 bases, 9 bases remained unmatched. This CDR3 contains 17 residues. CDR3 amino acids: CASSQVGAGGTPETQYF. The CDR3 region has the DNA TGTGCCAGCAGCCAAGTAGGAGCGGGGGGGACCCCAGAGACCCAGTACTTC.

The sample holds a few counts of this clone. The V call is TRBV10-3, the J call TRBJ2-7, with 7 bases aligning to TRBD1. The V segment lost 0 bases and the J segment 8 bases; nucleotides outside the gene matches: 10. Per germline, CDR1 ENHRY and CDR2 SYGVKD. The CDR3 length is 15 residues. The CDR3 coding sequence is TGTGCCATCAGTGAGTCGGGACAGAGTACCGCCAAGCAGTACTTC. This gives the protein CAISESGQSTAKQYF.

The V gene is TRBV2, the J gene TRBJ1-4; TRBD1 matches at 8 bases. This CDR3 contains 12 residues. V dropped 8 bases and J dropped 8; count of bases not matched to a gene: 4. Germline CDR1 reads SNHLY; CDR2 reads FYNNEI. The CDR3 bases are TGTGCCAGCTTGGACAGGGACGAAAAACTGTTTTTT. This sequence encodes CASLDRDEKLFF.

V is TRBV19 and J is TRBJ2-1; possibly TRBD2 for D (6 bases). CDR3 length equals 15 residues. Germline CDR1 LNHDA, CDR2 SQIVND (reference sequence). V lost 3 bases, J lost 2 bases, and 11 bases lay in between. CDR3 coding DNA: TGTGCCAGTAGTATTCAAGGGGAGGCCTACAATGAGCAGTTCTTC. This sequence encodes CASSIQGEAYNEQFF. Full variable domain (remainder filled in from reference TRBV19 and TRBJ2-1): DGGITQSPKYLFRKEGQNVTLSCEQNLNHDAMYWYRQDPGQGLRLIYYSQIVNDFQKGDIAEGYSVSREKKESFPLTVTSAQKNPTAFYLCASSIQGEAYNEQFFGPGTRLTVL.

This chain links TRBV6-2 or TRBV6-3 with TRBJ1-5; weak D call: TRBD1 (6 bases). Germline V gene lookup returns CDR1 MNHEY and CDR2 SVGEGT. This CDR3 has 17 amino acids. Trimming took off 2 bases at V and 1 base at J, with 15 bases between the two ends. The CDR3 loop is CASSYGVLQGSNQPQHF. The CDR3 nucleotides are TGTGCCAGCAGTTACGGGGTATTACAGGGAAGCAATCAGCCCCAGCATTTT.

In its sample, this clone was seen once. The rearrangement links TRBV19 to TRBJ2-2, with unresolved D. The CDR3 extends over 14 amino acids. The V end lost 6 bases, the J end lost 0 bases, and 8 bases lay between the germline ends. Germline V lookup: CDR1 LNHDA, CDR2 SQIVND (reference sequence). The CDR3, as DNA: TGTGCCAGTAGAAGTACAGCGAACACCGGGGAGCTGTTTTTT. This gives the protein CASRSTANTGELFF.

This rearrangement joins TRBV13 to TRBJ2-3; 7 bases line up with TRBD1. CDR3 size: 16 residues. The germline V gene has CDR1 PRHDT and CDR2 FYEKMQ (reference sequence). The V gene end was trimmed by 3 bases and the J gene end by 4 bases; junction bases not matched to a gene: 10. The CDR3 coding sequence is TGTGCCAGCAGCTTCCGAAGGGGGCTTCAAGCAGATACGCAGTATTTT. Protein product: CASSFRRGLQADTQYF.

V is TRBV3-1 (or the pseudogene TRBV3-2) and J is TRBJ2-2; TRBD2 matches at 9 bases. Trimming took 5 bases from V and 3 from J; bases not matched to a gene: 4. The CDR3 runs to 15 residues. In germline, CDR1 is LGHDT, CDR2 YNNKEL (reference sequence). CDR3 loop: CASSARLADTGELFF. The CDR3 DNA reads as TGTGCCAGCAGCGCCAGACTAGCGGACACCGGGGAGCTGTTTTTT.

The gene calls are TRBV23-1 and TRBJ2-2, with TRBD2 identical over 11 bases. TRBV23-1 is designated an ORF whose function remains uncertain. Unmatched junction bases numbered 12, after V lost 0 bases and J lost 6 bases. This CDR3 has 19 residues. This CDR3 reads CASSQSLQGLAGLPGELFF. The CDR3, as DNA: TGCGCCAGCAGTCAATCGCTTCAAGGACTAGCGGGTCTCCCCGGGGAGCTGTTTTTT.

The rearrangement links TRBV11-3 to TRBJ1-1; tentative D call: TRBD1 (5 bases). The V and J ends lost 1 base and 3 bases respectively, with 9 bases between them. Germline V gives CDR1 SGHNT, CDR2 YENEEA. The length of the CDR3 is 14 residues. The CDR3 here is CASSLGVGDTEAFF. The CDR3 DNA reads TGTGCCAGCAGCTTAGGGGTAGGGGACACTGAAGCTTTCTTT.

This clone occurred a few times. The genes are TRBV6-5 and TRBJ2-4; a weak D match, TRBD2 (6 bases). V lost 5 bases and J lost 2, with 13 bases in between. The CDR3 contains 15 residues. Germline CDR1 and CDR2: MNHEY and SVGAGI. The chain's CDR3 is CASSLAGGTKNIQYF. CDR3 in DNA: TGTGCCAGCAGTCTTGCCGGGGGAACCAAAAACATTCAGTACTTC.

This clone was counted a single time. V usage is TRBV4-3 and J usage is TRBJ1-2, with a possible D match to TRBD1 (6 bases). The CDR3 covers 15 residues. Germline values: CDR1 LGHNA, CDR2 YSLEER. V lost 0 bases to trimming and J lost 3 bases, with 11 bases between them. CDR3 sequence (DNA): TGCGCCAGCAGCCAAGATCCCAGGGGTGACTATGGCTACACCTTC. Encoded protein: CASSQDPRGDYGYTF.